Listed below are T cell receptor beta chains from one sample, sequenced in a study of identical twins. From the 5' RACE reads, TCRdb called clonotypes with MiXCR, one entry per CDR3 protein. Of around 490,000 distinct CDR3 sequences listed, approximately 20% are singletons. These data also featured in a second study, about yellow fever vaccine responses in identical twins.

Specimen: CD4+ T cells sorted from blood. These receptor sequences come from a woman younger than 35 in good health. Both conserved end residues are part of each CDR3. The size of a clone is reported for some rows only, either as once, few or many, or as a class for expanded clones.

V gene: TRBV11-2
clone size: -
J gene: TRBJ2-7
CDR3 protein: CASSLGPGASYEQYF

V gene: TRBV10-3
clone size: -
J gene: TRBJ2-1
CDR3 protein: CAISEPGTDNEQFF

V gene: TRBV28
clone size: -
J gene: TRBJ2-3
CDR3 protein: CASSSKPSTSTDTQYF

V gene: TRBV5-6
clone size: few
J gene: TRBJ2-5
CDR3 protein: CASSSGLAGLQETQYF

V gene: TRBV4-1
clone size: -
J gene: TRBJ2-4
CDR3 protein: CASSHPGTAKNIQYF

V gene: TRBV12-3/TRBV12-4
clone size: -
J gene: TRBJ2-1
CDR3 protein: CASSLGGEWGRENNEQFF

V gene: TRBV7-8
clone size: -
J gene: TRBJ2-1
CDR3 protein: CASSSLRPDPFF

V gene: TRBV20-1
clone size: few
J gene: TRBJ2-7
CDR3 protein: CSASVPGISYEQYF

V gene: TRBV7-2
clone size: -
J gene: TRBJ2-7
CDR3 protein: CASSVGGVPGEQYF

V gene: TRBV5-1
clone size: -
J gene: TRBJ2-7
CDR3 protein: CASSLPGTGEQYF

V gene: TRBV5-6
clone size: -
J gene: TRBJ2-3
CDR3 protein: CASSLGISGLGTDTQYF

V gene: TRBV5-1
clone size: -
J gene: TRBJ2-1
CDR3 protein: CASSLSGTTNNEQFF

V gene: TRBV28
clone size: few
J gene: TRBJ2-1
CDR3 protein: CASSRPNEQFF

V gene: TRBV20-1
clone size: few
J gene: TRBJ1-1
CDR3 protein: CSAGSAGRDTEAFF

V gene: TRBV28
clone size: few
J gene: TRBJ1-5
CDR3 protein: CASSQQPQHF

V gene: TRBV29-1
clone size: few
J gene: TRBJ2-1
CDR3 protein: CSYFQGNEQFF

V gene: TRBV7-8
clone size: -
J gene: TRBJ2-6
CDR3 protein: CASSLTRDSGANVLTF

V gene: TRBV2
clone size: -
J gene: TRBJ2-2
CDR3 protein: CASSEGPANTGELFF

V gene: TRBV20-1
clone size: -
J gene: TRBJ2-7
CDR3 protein: CSARVLASGLYEQYF

V gene: TRBV7-9
clone size: -
J gene: TRBJ2-3
CDR3 protein: CASSLEGGVATDTQYF

V gene: TRBV24-1
clone size: few
J gene: TRBJ2-5
CDR3 protein: CATSDPLRTGETQYF

V gene: TRBV5-1
clone size: few
J gene: TRBJ1-1
CDR3 protein: CASSPGQGRQNTEAFF

V gene: TRBV9
clone size: -
J gene: TRBJ2-3
CDR3 protein: CASSVATIAGATAGQDTQYF

V gene: TRBV24-1
clone size: -
J gene: TRBJ2-6
CDR3 protein: CATSEHRAGANVLTF

V gene: TRBV12-3/TRBV12-4
clone size: -
J gene: TRBJ2-2
CDR3 protein: CASRSTGGALAGELFF

V gene: TRBV5-6
clone size: -
J gene: TRBJ2-7
CDR3 protein: CASSLSHGYYEQYF

V gene: TRBV7-7
clone size: few
J gene: TRBJ1-1
CDR3 protein: CASSCKDRGLNTEAFF

V gene: TRBV4-2
clone size: few
J gene: TRBJ2-7
CDR3 protein: CASSQVGTSSYEQYF

V gene: TRBV2
clone size: -
J gene: TRBJ2-3
CDR3 protein: CASIGDTQYF

V gene: TRBV9
clone size: -
J gene: TRBJ2-1
CDR3 protein: CASTAGLAGGFPVF

V gene: TRBV6-4
clone size: -
J gene: TRBJ2-5
CDR3 protein: CASSLEPGQIETQYF

V gene: TRBV6-5
clone size: -
J gene: TRBJ1-2
CDR3 protein: CASSYSGIQGLYGYTF

V gene: TRBV29-1
clone size: -
J gene: TRBJ1-5
CDR3 protein: CSVGDRVSPQHF

V gene: TRBV20-1
clone size: -
J gene: TRBJ2-6
CDR3 protein: CSARAGRVLSGANVLTF

V gene: TRBV20-1
clone size: few
J gene: TRBJ2-1
CDR3 protein: CSAKWWGQGTNEQFF

V gene: TRBV28
clone size: few
J gene: TRBJ2-5
CDR3 protein: CASSLRLQGETQYF

V gene: TRBV5-1
clone size: -
J gene: TRBJ2-1
CDR3 protein: CASSPLGGGGGEQFF

V gene: TRBV3-1
clone size: -
J gene: TRBJ2-5
CDR3 protein: CTSSFLGTGAAFQETQYF

V gene: TRBV10-3
clone size: few
J gene: TRBJ2-7
CDR3 protein: CAISESYSYEQYF

V gene: TRBV6-1
clone size: -
J gene: TRBJ2-7
CDR3 protein: CASSPGRAHSYEQYF

V gene: TRBV7-2
clone size: few
J gene: TRBJ1-1
CDR3 protein: CASSLREITYTEAFF

V gene: TRBV3-1
clone size: few
J gene: TRBJ1-2
CDR3 protein: CASSPFGDRGFYGYTF

V gene: TRBV5-1
clone size: few
J gene: TRBJ2-1
CDR3 protein: CASSLPRTSGSVYEQFF

V gene: TRBV20-1
clone size: few
J gene: TRBJ2-1
CDR3 protein: CSATEASGVNNEQFF

V gene: TRBV12-3/TRBV12-4
clone size: -
J gene: TRBJ1-5
CDR3 protein: CASSLSPRQPQHF

V gene: TRBV27
clone size: -
J gene: TRBJ2-1
CDR3 protein: CASSLRAGGIIYNEQFF

V gene: TRBV6-1
clone size: few
J gene: TRBJ2-3
CDR3 protein: CASSMDRGGYTQYF

V gene: TRBV6-1
clone size: -
J gene: TRBJ1-1
CDR3 protein: CASSRRTGGLNTEAFF

V gene: TRBV2
clone size: few
J gene: TRBJ1-6
CDR3 protein: CASSEGPSPLHF

V gene: TRBV6-6
clone size: few
J gene: TRBJ1-5
CDR3 protein: CASSYLTDTPQHF

V gene: TRBV11-2
clone size: -
J gene: TRBJ1-3
CDR3 protein: CASSPGMAGNTIYF

V gene: TRBV29-1
clone size: few
J gene: TRBJ2-5
CDR3 protein: CSVERGGTETQYF

V gene: TRBV12-3/TRBV12-4
clone size: few
J gene: TRBJ2-1
CDR3 protein: CASKLRDRVGSEQFF

V gene: TRBV7-3
clone size: -
J gene: TRBJ2-2
CDR3 protein: CASSPGPGAQTGELFF

V gene: TRBV5-1
clone size: -
J gene: TRBJ1-1
CDR3 protein: CASSLSQRGTEAFF

V gene: TRBV10-3
clone size: once
J gene: TRBJ1-2
CDR3 protein: CAISESMGQGYGYTF

V gene: TRBV29-1
clone size: -
J gene: TRBJ1-1
CDR3 protein: CSVMTDRGFTEAFF

V gene: TRBV5-1
clone size: many
J gene: TRBJ2-7
CDR3 protein: CASSLASGQGAYEQYF